One sample yielded the 12 T cell receptor beta chains listed below, sequenced in a study of PD-L1 blockade in urothelial cancer (dated by TCRdb to the late 2010s). The intended sense of this specimen's time point label: pretreatment peripheral blood. Library preparation employed the immunoSEQ multiplex PCR assay. TCRdb obtained this table from immuneACCESS and retained in-frame rearrangements with V and J assigned. These tables miss some clones; where compared with another copy, unresolved V genes account for less than half of the shortfall, and the remainder is unexplained. The sample includes 85,000 to 90,000 clones, with roughly 90% observed a single time. The ten largest clones add up to 0.85% to 1% of the sample. This specimen was PBMCs, taken around atezolizumab (anti-PD-L1) treatment. These TCRs come from a woman older than 75 with urothelial cancer.

This chain connects TRBV5-6 to TRBJ2-7; a possible D gene is TRBD2 (5 bases). Germline loops: CDR1 SGHDT, CDR2 YYEEEE. V gave up 1 base and J gave up 5 bases, with 19 bases separating them. The length of the CDR3 is 16 residues. The CDR3 coding sequence is TGTGCCAGCAGCTTGACCACCTCTCGAGGGTTCGACGAGCAGTACTTC. Translated: CASSLTTSRGFDEQYF.

The chain joins TRBV15 to TRBJ1-5; D possibly corresponds to TRBD1 (5 bases). The CDR3 has 12 residues. From germline, CDR1 is LNHNV and CDR2 YYDKDF (reference sequence). V lost 1 base to trimming and J lost 10 bases, with 8 bases between them. The DNA for the CDR3 is TGTGCCACCAGCAGAGGGGGGGGACCCCAGCATTTT. This encodes CATSRGGGPQHF. Complete variable domain (other parts from reference TRBV15 and TRBJ1-5): DAMVIQNPRYQVTQFGKPVTLSCSQTLNHNVMYWYQQKSSQAPKLLFHYYDKDFNNEADTPDNFQSRRPNTSFCFLDIRSPGLGDTAMYLCATSRGGGPQHFGDGTRLSIL.

The chain employs TRBV18 and TRBJ1-1; D not resolved. The CDR3 totals 15 residues. The germline gives CDR1 KGHSH, CDR2 LQKENI. Trimming removed 3 bases from V and 0 bases from J, with 11 bases in between. The DNA of the CDR3 is TGTGCCAGCTCACCGGCAGGAGGGATGAACACTGAAGCTTTCTTT. The encoded protein is CASSPAGGMNTEAFF.

The gene calls are TRBV18 and TRBJ2-5; D perhaps matches TRBD1 (6 bases). CDR1 and CDR2 (germline): KGHSH, LQKENI. This CDR3 comprises 13 residues. The V end was cut by 3 bases, the J end by 2 bases, with 7 bases between. In DNA, the CDR3 is TGTGCCAGCTCACCTGGACAGCAAGAGACCCAGTACTTC. It codes for CASSPGQQETQYF.

The rearrangement uses TRBV10-3 and TRBJ2-1, with TRBD2 matching over 9 bases. Germline CDR1 is ENHRY and CDR2 is SYGVKD. CDR3 length: 13 residues. The ends lost 10 bases at V and 4 bases at J; junction bases unmatched: 5. The CDR3 reads CATSGNQYNEQFF. Here the CDR3 DNA reads TGTGCCACTAGCGGGAATCAATACAATGAGCAGTTCTTC.

This sequence joins TRBV28 and TRBJ1-2; weak D call: TRBD1 (6 bases). Per the germline V gene, CDR1 is MDHEN and CDR2 is SYDVKM. The V and J ends lost 2 bases and 7 bases respectively, with 20 bases between them. This CDR3 contains 16 residues. CDR3 loop: CASSLGHWGGRGGYTF. CDR3 DNA sequence: TGTGCCAGCAGTTTAGGCCACTGGGGGGGGCGCGGTGGCTACACCTTC.

The chain recombines TRBV18 with TRBJ2-1; 11 nucleotides agree with TRBD2. Germline CDR1 KGHSH, CDR2 LQKENI. The CDR3 is 17 residues long. V shed 3 bases and J 8 bases; nucleotides not matched to a gene: 12. The CDR3 region is CASSPPKGLAVVDEQFF. DNA of the CDR3: TGTGCCAGCTCACCCCCTAAGGGACTAGCGGTCGTCGATGAGCAGTTCTTC.

The chain couples TRBV2 to TRBJ1-2; no firm D call. Trimming left V 2 bases short and J 4 bases short, with 5 bases between. The germline CDR1 and CDR2 sequences are SNHLY and FYNNEI. The CDR3 is made up of 12 amino acids. CDR3: CASSENSYGYTF. DNA of the CDR3: TGTGCCAGCAGTGAAAATAGCTATGGCTACACCTTC.

The CDR3 is CASSPGQRYGYTF. For the CDR3, the DNA is TGTGCCAGCTCACCGGGACAGCGCTATGGCTACACCTTC. The chain has TRBV18 and TRBJ1-2; 7 bases fit TRBD1. This CDR3 is built from 13 residues. Germline V lookup: CDR1 KGHSH, CDR2 LQKENI. Losses at the gene ends were 3 bases for V and 4 bases for J; bases not matched to a gene: 2.

The gene calls are TRBV9 and TRBJ2-7; TRBD2 agrees at 11 bases. This CDR3 comprises 17 residues. CDR1 and CDR2 (germline): SGDLS, YYNGEE. The trim removed 3 bases at V and 3 bases at J, leaving 11 bases unmatched. The CDR3 sequence is CASSEGLAEKSYYEQYF. DNA for the CDR3: TGTGCCAGCAGCGAGGGACTAGCGGAGAAGTCTTACTACGAGCAGTACTTC.

This clone was seen just once. The V and J genes are TRBV6-1 and TRBJ2-7, with 9 bases matching TRBD1. CDR1 and CDR2 (germline): MNHNS, SASEGT. This CDR3 has 13 residues. With 7 bases clipped from V and 4 bases from J, the junction kept 5 bases outside the gene matches. The CDR3 is CASTMTGGYEQYF. The CDR3 region has the DNA TGTGCCAGCACTATGACAGGGGGATACGAGCAGTACTTC.

This sequence joins TRBV10-1 and TRBJ2-7; 9 bases fit TRBD2. The CDR3 sequence is 16 residues long. Germline trimming cut 2 bases from V and 7 bases from J; bases unmatched to any gene: 12. Looked up from germline, CDR1 is WNHNN and CDR2 is SYGVQD (reference sequence). The CDR3 is CASSEAAAGGPEEQYF. DNA of the CDR3: TGCGCCAGCAGTGAGGCCGCCGCGGGAGGGCCAGAGGAGCAGTACTTC.